By its share, the clone carrying this T cell receptor beta chain is medium-sized (0.01 to 0.1%). Its matching antigen is unknown. The data derive from a study of shared clonotypes between healthy human individuals. Study-wide findings and caveats: In this cohort, only blood was sampled, and tissue repertoires likely differ.

Genomic DNA came from about 97 million PBMCs in unsorted samples. The deep-level immunoSEQ assay was used. Each unsorted PBMC replicate got 300 ng genomic DNA, tens of thousands of genomes. Clones were read by immunoSEQ multiplex PCR, and TCRdb kept only the in-frame ones, dropping some. The profile shows 450,000 to 500,000 clones, around 73% of them singletons. The CDR3 spans 14 residues. Germline V gene sequence: CDR1 MNHNS, CDR2 SASEGT. Trimming cost V 4 bases and J 4 bases; bases outside gene matches: 4. The sample comprised PBMCs. This rearrangement joins TRBV6-1 to TRBJ2-5; 9 bases align to TRBD2. The clonotype was recovered from a woman in her forties in good health. Some clones in this sample may be carry-over from other donors' samples. The CDR3 spells CASSGAGGSETQYF. The CDR3 DNA follows: TGTGCCAGCAGTGGAGCGGGAGGATCAGAGACCCAGTACTTC.